The sample holds many counts of the clone carrying this TCR beta chain. Its antigen is undetermined. The data were obtained in a study of CD8 T cells in ankylosing spondylitis. The study's findings and limits: Certain motif variants had earlier been reported in reactive arthritis synovial fluid and blood. A motif of eight highly homologous TCR beta variants was seen as apparently characteristic of ankylosing spondylitis blood. CD8+ by phenotype, disease-linked clones were relatively rare in peripheral blood. Reported data indicate significant enrichment of disease-linked clones within matched ankylosing spondylitis synovial fluid.

Making use of molecular barcodes, quantitative 5'-RACE generated TCR beta libraries. TCRdb re-derived calls from the 5' RACE reads in MiXCR, one entry per CDR3 protein. The sample lists approximately 540,000 distinct CDR3 sequences; about 12% were seen once. Trimming took 1 base from V and 0 from J, leaving 10 bases between them. There are 16 residues in the CDR3. The sequence came from a male donor with ankylosing spondylitis. This chain connects TRBV12-3 or TRBV12-4 to TRBJ2-1; D unresolved. The sample taken for sequencing was blood, either unsorted or a sorted T cell fraction (not recorded which). CDR3 protein: CASSLGPQSSYNEQFF. In DNA, the CDR3 is TGTGCCAGCAGTTTAGGTCCCCAGAGCTCCTACAATGAGCAGTTCTTC.